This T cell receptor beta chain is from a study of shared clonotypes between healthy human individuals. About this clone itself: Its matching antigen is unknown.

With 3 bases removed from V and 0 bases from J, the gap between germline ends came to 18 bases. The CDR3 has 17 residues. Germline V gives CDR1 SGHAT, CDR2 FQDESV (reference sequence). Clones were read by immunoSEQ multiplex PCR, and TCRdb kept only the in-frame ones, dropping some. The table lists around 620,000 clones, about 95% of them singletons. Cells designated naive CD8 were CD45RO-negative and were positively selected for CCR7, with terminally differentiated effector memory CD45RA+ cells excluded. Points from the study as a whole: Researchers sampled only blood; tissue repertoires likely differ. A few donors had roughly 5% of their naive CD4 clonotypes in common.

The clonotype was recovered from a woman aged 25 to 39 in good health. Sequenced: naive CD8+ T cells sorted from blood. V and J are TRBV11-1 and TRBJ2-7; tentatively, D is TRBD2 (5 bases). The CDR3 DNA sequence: TGTGCCAGCAGCTTGTGGTCTGGAGGAACCGTCTCCTACGAGCAGTACTTC. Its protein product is CASSLWSGGTVSYEQYF.